These 4 T cell receptor beta chains originate from one sample sequenced in a study of T cell responses to AZD1222 COVID-19 vaccine. TCRdb's table, derived via immunoSEQ multiplex PCR, lists solely in-frame clones and lacks some. The repertoire consists of about 110,000 clones, with about nine tenths occurring once and the leading ten covering 5.5% to 7%. The sample here was peripheral blood, taken 28 days after the second AZD1222 dose. The receptors come from an adult who received the AZD1222 COVID-19 vaccine.

The chain joins TRBV15 to TRBJ2-2; 13 bases match TRBD2. The CDR3 is made up of 19 amino acids. Germline V gene sequence: CDR1 LNHNV, CDR2 YYDKDF (reference sequence). The junction had 7 bases not matched to a gene; V was cut back by 3 bases and J by 0 bases. This CDR3 reads CATSSGTSGALANTGELFF. The CDR3 nucleotides are TGTGCCACCAGCAGTGGGACTAGCGGGGCCTTAGCGAACACCGGGGAGCTGTTTTTT. Based on the CDR3 plus reference TRBV15 and TRBJ2-2, the full variable domain is DAMVIQNPRYQVTQFGKPVTLSCSQTLNHNVMYWYQQKSSQAPKLLFHYYDKDFNNEADTPDNFQSRRPNTSFCFLDIRSPGLGDTAMYLCATSSGTSGALANTGELFFGEGSRLTVL.

The chain combines TRBV5-1 with TRBJ1-4; D remains ambiguous. The V gene lost 0 bases and the J gene lost 7 bases, with 10 bases spanning the gap. The CDR3 contains 14 residues. Germline CDR1 and CDR2: SGHRS and YFSETQ. CDR3 coding DNA: TGCGCCAGCAGCTTGGAGGGCAACGCTGAAAAACTGTTTTTT. Its protein product is CASSLEGNAEKLFF.

The gene calls are TRBV10-1 and TRBJ1-1, with D possibly matching TRBD1 (5 bases). From germline, CDR1 is WNHNN and CDR2 SYGVQD (reference sequence). V lost 3 bases and J 6 bases, leaving 11 bases between the germline ends. This CDR3 region has 13 residues. CDR3 sequence: CASSDQGLAEAFF. The CDR3 DNA follows: TGCGCCAGCAGTGATCAGGGTTTGGCTGAAGCTTTCTTT.

V gene TRBV18 combines with J gene TRBJ1-1; 7 bases are shared with TRBD1. Unmatched junction bases numbered 2, after V lost 4 bases and J lost 6 bases. The germline CDR1 and CDR2 sequences are KGHSH and LQKENI. This CDR3 is built from 12 residues. CDR3: CASSRDSPEAFF. The DNA of the CDR3 is TGTGCCAGCTCACGGGACAGTCCTGAAGCTTTCTTT.